The subject of this entry is one TCR beta chain. The V gene lost 0 bases and the J gene lost 0 bases, with 11 bases spanning the gap. This CDR3 is 15 amino acids long. CDR1 is GTSNPN, CDR2 SVGIG, per germline (reference sequence). These data originate in a study of Ad26.COV2.S vaccination and SARS-CoV-2 variants. Study as a whole: Sample donor was a member of the COV1001 Ad26.COV2.S trial arm.

Treatment described: approximately 18 received Ad26.COV2.S at low or high dose, single or two shots; roughly 5 received placebo; per-sample allocation not given. On day 63 after the first injection, vaccine and placebo recipients gave samples. Only in-frame clones appear in the TCRdb table, and some are missing; sequencing was by immunoSEQ multiplex PCR. The data show about 400,000 clones, roughly 88% seen once. The specimen comprised peripheral blood, sampled in a trial of Ad26.COV2.S vaccine versus placebo. The chain employs TRBV30 and TRBJ1-1, with D hard to call. The receptor was isolated from a person between 18 and 65 years old who received the Ad26.COV2.S COVID-19 vaccine or a placebo. This chain's CDR3 is CAWSVIDTMNTEAFF. The CDR3 nucleotides read TGTGCCTGGAGTGTGATCGACACTATGAACACTGAAGCTTTCTTT.